This T cell receptor beta chain was profiled in a study of blood T cell repertoires in COVID-19. Germline CDR1 and CDR2: LGHNA and YSLEER. Trimming pared 0 bases from V and 0 bases from J, leaving 11 bases between. The CDR3 runs 16 residues. Sequencing was performed with immunoSEQ multiplex PCR; in TCRdb, only in-frame clones are kept and a portion is missing. The table shows fewer than 450,000 clones, with approximately 91% occurring only once. The rearrangement joins TRBV4-3 to TRBJ1-2; D is perhaps TRBD1 (5 bases). Material for sequencing was peripheral blood. The sequence came from a woman aged 70 to 79 with COVID-19, enrolled during active disease. CDR3 in amino acids: CASSQDWGSANYGYTF. In nucleotides, the CDR3 is TGCGCCAGCAGCCAAGATTGGGGCAGCGCTAACTATGGCTACACCTTC.